This TCR beta chain derives from a study of post-analysis software for immune sequencing data. Study in general: Both relapsing-remitting and secondary progressive multiple sclerosis featured among the disease courses, as did progressive-relapsing multiple sclerosis.

Concerning this clonotype: Its antigen is unknown. The junction departs from germline at one end; a sequencing error may be responsible.

Unique-molecular-identifier-tagged TCR beta cDNA libraries were used. T cells, roughly 0.9 to 11 million of them, yielded about 500,000 cDNA molecules. Each CDR3 protein gets one entry after TCRdb re-called the PCR reads with MiXCR. The sample contains about 460,000 distinct CDR3 sequences, under 55% of which appear only once. The length of the CDR3 is 15 residues. In germline, CDR1 is MNHEY, CDR2 SVGAGI. General study points: Patients showed TRBV5-6, TRBV5-1 and TRBV20-1 among five TRBV segments more frequent than in controls. Those samples that were prepared in the same batch co-clustered strongly by F measure. A significant reduction in normalized Chao1 diversity was observed in multiple sclerosis patients versus controls.

The rearrangement links TRBV6-5 to TRBJ2-1; TRBD2 is a possible D gene (5 bases). The end of the DNA fits TRBJ2-7 better, so the J call may be wrong. The sequence derives from a girl aged 5-17 years with multiple sclerosis. Sequencing input: blood. The CDR3 region is CANSFRRWGSDEQYF. The CDR3 region has the DNA TGTGCCAACAGTTTTAGACGGTGGGGTAGCGATGAGCAGTACTTC.